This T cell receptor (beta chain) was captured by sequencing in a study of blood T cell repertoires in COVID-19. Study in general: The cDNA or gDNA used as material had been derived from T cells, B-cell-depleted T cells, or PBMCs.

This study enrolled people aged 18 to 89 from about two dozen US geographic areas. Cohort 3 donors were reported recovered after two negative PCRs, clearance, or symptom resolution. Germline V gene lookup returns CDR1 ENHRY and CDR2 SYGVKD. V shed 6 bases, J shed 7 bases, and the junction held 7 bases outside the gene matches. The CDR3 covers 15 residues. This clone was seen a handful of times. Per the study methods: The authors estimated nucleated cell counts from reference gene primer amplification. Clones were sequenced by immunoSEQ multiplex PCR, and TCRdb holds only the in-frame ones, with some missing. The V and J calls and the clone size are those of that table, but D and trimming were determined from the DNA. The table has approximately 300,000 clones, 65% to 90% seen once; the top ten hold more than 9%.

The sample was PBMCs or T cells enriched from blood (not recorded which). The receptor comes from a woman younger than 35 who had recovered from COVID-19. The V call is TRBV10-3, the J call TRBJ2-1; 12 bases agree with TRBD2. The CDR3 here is CAISPTSGSKNEQFF. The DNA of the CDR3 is TGTGCCATCAGCCCGACTAGCGGGAGTAAAAATGAGCAGTTCTTC.